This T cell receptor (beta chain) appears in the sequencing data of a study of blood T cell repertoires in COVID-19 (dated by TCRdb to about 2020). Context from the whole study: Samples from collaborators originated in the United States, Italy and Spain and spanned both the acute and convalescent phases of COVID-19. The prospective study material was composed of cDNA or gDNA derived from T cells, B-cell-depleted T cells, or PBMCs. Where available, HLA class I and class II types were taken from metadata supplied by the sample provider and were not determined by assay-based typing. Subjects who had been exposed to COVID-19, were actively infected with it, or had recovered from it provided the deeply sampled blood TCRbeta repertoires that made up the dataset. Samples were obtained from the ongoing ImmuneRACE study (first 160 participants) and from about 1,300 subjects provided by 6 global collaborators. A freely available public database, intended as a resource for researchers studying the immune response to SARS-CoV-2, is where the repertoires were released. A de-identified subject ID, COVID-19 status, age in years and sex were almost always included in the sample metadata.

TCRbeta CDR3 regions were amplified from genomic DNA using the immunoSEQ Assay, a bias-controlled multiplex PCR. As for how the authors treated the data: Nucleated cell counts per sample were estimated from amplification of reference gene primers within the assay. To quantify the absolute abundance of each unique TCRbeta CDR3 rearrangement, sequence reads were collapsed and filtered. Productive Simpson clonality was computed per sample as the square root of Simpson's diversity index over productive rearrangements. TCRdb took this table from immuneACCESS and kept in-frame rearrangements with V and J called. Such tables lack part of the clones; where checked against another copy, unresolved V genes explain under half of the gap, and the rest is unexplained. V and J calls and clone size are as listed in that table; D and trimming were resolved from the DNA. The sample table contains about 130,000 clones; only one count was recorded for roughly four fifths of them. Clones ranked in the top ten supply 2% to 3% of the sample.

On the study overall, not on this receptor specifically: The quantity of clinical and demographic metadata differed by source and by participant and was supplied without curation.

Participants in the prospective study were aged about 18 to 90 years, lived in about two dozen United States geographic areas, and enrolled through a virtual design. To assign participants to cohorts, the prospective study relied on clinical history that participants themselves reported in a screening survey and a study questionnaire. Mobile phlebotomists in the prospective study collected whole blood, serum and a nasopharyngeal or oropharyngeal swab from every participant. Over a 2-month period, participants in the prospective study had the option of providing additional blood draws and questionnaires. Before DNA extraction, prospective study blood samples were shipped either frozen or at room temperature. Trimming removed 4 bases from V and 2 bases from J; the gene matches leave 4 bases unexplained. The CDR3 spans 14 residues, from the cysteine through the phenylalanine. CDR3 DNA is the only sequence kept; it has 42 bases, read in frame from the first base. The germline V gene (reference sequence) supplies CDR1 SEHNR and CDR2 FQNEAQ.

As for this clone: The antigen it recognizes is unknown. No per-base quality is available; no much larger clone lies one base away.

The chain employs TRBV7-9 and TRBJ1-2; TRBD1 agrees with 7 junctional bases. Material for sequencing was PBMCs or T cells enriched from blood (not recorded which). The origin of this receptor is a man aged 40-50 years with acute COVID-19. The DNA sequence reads TGTGCCAGCAGCTCCTCAGGGGGAAACTATGGCTACACCTTC. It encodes CASSSSGGNYGYTF. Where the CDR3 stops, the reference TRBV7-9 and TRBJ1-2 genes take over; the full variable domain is DTGVSQNPRHKITKRGQNVTFRCDPISEHNRLYWYRQTLGQGPEFLTYFQNEAQLEKSRLLSDRFSAERPKGSFSTLEIQRTEQGDSAMYLCASSSSGGNYGYTFGSGTRLTVV.